The entry that follows covers one T cell receptor beta chain sequence. Clones were sequenced by immunoSEQ multiplex PCR, and TCRdb holds only the in-frame ones, with some missing. The sample contains 220,000 or so clones, roughly 90% of which appear only once. The record originates from a study of blood T cell repertoires in COVID-19. The germline gives CDR1 LNHDA, CDR2 SQIVND (reference sequence). The CDR3 extends over 12 amino acids. The ends were cut back, 10 bases at V and 2 bases at J, with 12 bases in the middle. The receptor was isolated from a man aged 25-40 years who had been exposed to COVID-19. The chain combines TRBV19 with TRBJ2-7; tentative D call: TRBD1 (6 bases). Sequenced input: PBMCs or T cells enriched from blood (not recorded which). In DNA, the CDR3 is TGTGCCACGGCAGCAGGGGCCTACGAGCAGTACTTC. Amino acid sequence: CATAAGAYEQYF.